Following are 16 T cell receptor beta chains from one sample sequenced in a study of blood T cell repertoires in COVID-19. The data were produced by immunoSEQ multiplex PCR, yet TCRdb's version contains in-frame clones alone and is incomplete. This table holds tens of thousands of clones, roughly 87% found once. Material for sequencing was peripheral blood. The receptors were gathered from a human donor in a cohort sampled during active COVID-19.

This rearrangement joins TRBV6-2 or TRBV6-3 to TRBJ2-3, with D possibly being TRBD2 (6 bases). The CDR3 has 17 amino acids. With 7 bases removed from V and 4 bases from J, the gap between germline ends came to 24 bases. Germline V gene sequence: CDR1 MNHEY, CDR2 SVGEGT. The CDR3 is CASTPIRAGLRADTQYF. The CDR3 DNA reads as TGTGCCAGCACCCCCATCCGGGCGGGATTGCGGGCAGATACGCAGTATTTT.

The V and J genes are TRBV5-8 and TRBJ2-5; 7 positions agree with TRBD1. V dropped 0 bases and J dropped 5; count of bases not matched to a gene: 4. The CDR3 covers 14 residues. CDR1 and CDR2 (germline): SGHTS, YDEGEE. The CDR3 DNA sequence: TGTGCCAGCAGCTTGGGGGACAGTTGGGAGACCCAGTACTTC. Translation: CASSLGDSWETQYF.

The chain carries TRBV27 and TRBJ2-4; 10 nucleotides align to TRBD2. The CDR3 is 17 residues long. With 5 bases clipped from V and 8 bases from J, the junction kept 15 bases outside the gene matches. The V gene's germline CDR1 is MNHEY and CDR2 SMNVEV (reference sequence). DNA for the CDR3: TGTGCCAGCAGTGCCCTAATCAATCTAGCGGGAGTGCACATTCAGTACTTC. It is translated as CASSALINLAGVHIQYF.

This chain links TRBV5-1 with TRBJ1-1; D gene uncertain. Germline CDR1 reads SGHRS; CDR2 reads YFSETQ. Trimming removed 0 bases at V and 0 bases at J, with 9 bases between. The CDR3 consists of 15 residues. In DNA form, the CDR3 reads TGCGCCAGCAGCTTGGGGGCCAGGATGAACACTGAAGCTTTCTTT. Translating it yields CASSLGARMNTEAFF.

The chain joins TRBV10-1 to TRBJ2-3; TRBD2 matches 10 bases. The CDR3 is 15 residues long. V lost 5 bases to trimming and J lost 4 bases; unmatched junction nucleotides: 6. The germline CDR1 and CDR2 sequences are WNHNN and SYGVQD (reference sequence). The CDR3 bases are TGCGCCAGCAGTTCTCTAGCGGGAGTTCCAGATACGCAGTATTTT. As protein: CASSSLAGVPDTQYF.

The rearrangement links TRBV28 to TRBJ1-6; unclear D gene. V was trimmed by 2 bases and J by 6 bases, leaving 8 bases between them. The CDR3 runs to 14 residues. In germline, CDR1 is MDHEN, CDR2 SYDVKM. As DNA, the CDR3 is TGTGCCAGCAGTTTAAGGGCGGGTAATTCACCCCTCCACTTT. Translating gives CASSLRAGNSPLHF.

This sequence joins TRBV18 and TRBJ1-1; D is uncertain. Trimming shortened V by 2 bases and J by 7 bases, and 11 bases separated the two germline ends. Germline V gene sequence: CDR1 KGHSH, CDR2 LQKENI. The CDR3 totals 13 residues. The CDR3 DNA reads TGTGCCAGCTCACCATTGGAGGGTGGTGAAGCTTTCTTT. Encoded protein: CASSPLEGGEAFF.

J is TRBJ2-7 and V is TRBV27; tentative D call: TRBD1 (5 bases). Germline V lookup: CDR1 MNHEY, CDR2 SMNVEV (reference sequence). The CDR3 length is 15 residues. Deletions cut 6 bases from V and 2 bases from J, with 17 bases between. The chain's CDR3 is CASSGHSAWTYEQYF. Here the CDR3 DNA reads TGTGCCAGCAGCGGACACAGCGCCTGGACCTACGAGCAGTACTTC.

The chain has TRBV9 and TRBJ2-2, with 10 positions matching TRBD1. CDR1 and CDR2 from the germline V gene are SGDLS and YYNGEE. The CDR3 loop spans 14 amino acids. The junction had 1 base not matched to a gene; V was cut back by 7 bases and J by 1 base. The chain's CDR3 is CASRTGGNTGELFF. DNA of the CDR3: TGTGCCAGCCGGACAGGGGGGAACACCGGGGAGCTGTTTTTT.

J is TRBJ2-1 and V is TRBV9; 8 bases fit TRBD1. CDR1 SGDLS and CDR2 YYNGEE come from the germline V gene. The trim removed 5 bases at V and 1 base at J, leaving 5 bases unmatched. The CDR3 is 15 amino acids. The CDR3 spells CASSSTGGSYNEQFF. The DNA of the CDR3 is TGTGCCAGCAGTTCTACAGGGGGATCCTACAATGAGCAGTTCTTC.

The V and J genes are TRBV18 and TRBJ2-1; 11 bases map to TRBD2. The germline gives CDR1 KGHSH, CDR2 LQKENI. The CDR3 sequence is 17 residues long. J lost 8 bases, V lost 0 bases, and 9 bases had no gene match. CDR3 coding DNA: TGTGCCAGCTCACCACCGTGGGCTAGCGGGAGGTTGGATGAGCAGTTCTTC. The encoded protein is CASSPPWASGRLDEQFF.

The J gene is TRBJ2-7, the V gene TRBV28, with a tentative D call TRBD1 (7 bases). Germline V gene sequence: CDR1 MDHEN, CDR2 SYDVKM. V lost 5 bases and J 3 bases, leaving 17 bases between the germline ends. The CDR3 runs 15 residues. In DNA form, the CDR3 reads TGTGCCAGCAGTGCGGGACAGTCTTCCCTCTACGAGCAGTACTTC. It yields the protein CASSAGQSSLYEQYF. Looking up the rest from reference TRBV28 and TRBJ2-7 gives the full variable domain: DVKVTQSSRYLVKRTGEKVFLECVQDMDHENMFWYRQDPGLGLRLIYFSYDVKMKEKGDIPEGYSVSREKKERFSLILESASTNQTSMYLCASSAGQSSLYEQYFGPGTRLTVT.

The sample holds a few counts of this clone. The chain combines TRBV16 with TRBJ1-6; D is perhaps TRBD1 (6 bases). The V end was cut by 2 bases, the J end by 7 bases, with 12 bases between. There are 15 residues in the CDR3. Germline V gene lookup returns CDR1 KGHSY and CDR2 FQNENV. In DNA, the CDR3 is TGTGCCAGCAGCCAACAAGGGACACGCAATTCACCCCTCCACTTT. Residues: CASSQQGTRNSPLHF.

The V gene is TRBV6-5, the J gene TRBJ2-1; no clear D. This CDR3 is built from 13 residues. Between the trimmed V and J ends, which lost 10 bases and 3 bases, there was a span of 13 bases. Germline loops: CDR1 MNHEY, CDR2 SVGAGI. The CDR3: CATRLGLYNEQFF. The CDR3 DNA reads TGTGCCACCAGACTCGGTCTCTACAATGAGCAGTTCTTC.

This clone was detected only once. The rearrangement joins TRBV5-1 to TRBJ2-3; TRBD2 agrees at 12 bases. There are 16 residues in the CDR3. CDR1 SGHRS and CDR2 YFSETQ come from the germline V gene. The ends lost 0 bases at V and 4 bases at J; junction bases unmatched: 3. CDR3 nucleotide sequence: TGCGCCAGCAGCTTGGTACTAGCGGGGGGTGCAGATACGCAGTATTTT. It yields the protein CASSLVLAGGADTQYF.

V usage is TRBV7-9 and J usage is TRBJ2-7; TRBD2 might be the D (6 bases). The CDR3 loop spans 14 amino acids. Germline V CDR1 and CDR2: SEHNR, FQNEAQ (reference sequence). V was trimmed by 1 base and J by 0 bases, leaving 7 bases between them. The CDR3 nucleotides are TGTGCCAGCAGCTTAGTGGGGGGCTCCTACGAGCAGTACTTC. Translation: CASSLVGGSYEQYF.